A single sample is the source of the 28 T cell receptor beta chains below, sequenced in a study of CXCR3-negative and CXCR3-positive naive CD8 T cells. UMI-labeled 5' RACE TRB cDNA libraries were prepared from the cells. From its re-call of the 5' RACE reads, TCRdb lists each CDR3 protein once, without DNA. This sample's table has around 110,000 distinct CDR3 sequences. No antigens are known for them. Points from the study as a whole: Greater hydrophobicity was found in TRB CDR3s of CXCR3-positive naive cells than of CXCR3-negative naive cells.

Sequencing was performed on naive CXCR3+ CD8+ T cells from blood. Subset in this sample: CD45RO-CCR7+CD27+CD95- naive CD8+ T cells expressing CXCR3 (TNR3+). The receptors originated from a human donor in good health. Some clones in this sample may be carry-over from other donors' samples.

The rearrangement uses TRBV11-2 and TRBJ2-3; the TCRdb call, TRBD1, lacks DNA for checking. The CDR3 totals 16 residues. Germline values: CDR1 SGHAT, CDR2 FQNNGV. CDR3 in amino acids: CASSLVGQQLTDTQYF.

The rearrangement uses TRBV30 and TRBJ2-1; TCRdb's D call, TRBD1, is unchecked because there is no DNA. Germline lookup yields CDR1 GTSNPN and CDR2 SVGIG (reference sequence). The CDR3 totals 15 residues. The CDR3 here is CAWSVGGGDGDEQFF.

The CDR3 sequence: CASSYGQGIDEQYF. The chain couples TRBV6-5 to TRBJ2-7; the D gene TCRdb calls, TRBD1, cannot be checked with no DNA. This CDR3 comprises 14 residues. Germline CDR1 and CDR2: MNHEY and SVGAGI.

The chain combines TRBV2 with TRBJ1-1; TCRdb indicates TRBD1, and absent DNA this call remains unverified. The CDR3 is 13 amino acids. CDR1 and CDR2 (germline): SNHLY, FYNNEI. The CDR3 protein is CASSMRGGTEAFF.

This sequence joins TRBV7-2 and TRBJ1-1. This CDR3 region has 14 residues. Per the germline V gene, CDR1 is SGHTA and CDR2 is FQGNSA. The CDR3 loop reads CASSPELLNTEAFF.

The rearrangement uses TRBV4-2 and TRBJ2-3; absent DNA, TCRdb's TRBD1 call cannot be checked. CDR1 is LGHNA, CDR2 YNFKEQ, per germline. CDR3 length equals 15 residues. CDR3: CASSPRTGGADTQYF.

V and J are TRBV29-1 and TRBJ1-2; TCRdb calls TRBD1, which cannot be checked without DNA. This CDR3 is built from 13 residues. Germline V CDR1 and CDR2: SQVTM, ANQGSEA. The CDR3 is CSVELGTGYGYTF. Combining the CDR3 with reference TRBV29-1 and TRBJ1-2 gives the whole variable domain SAVISQKPSRDICQRGTSLTIQCQVDSQVTMMFWYRQQPGQSLTLIATANQGSEATYESGFVIDKFPISRPNLTFSTLTVSNMSPEDSSIYLCSVELGTGYGYTFGSGTRLTVV.

The chain carries TRBV7-6 and TRBJ1-5; TCRdb's D call, TRBD1, is unchecked because there is no DNA. This CDR3 spans 23 amino acids. Germline CDR1 SGHVS, CDR2 FNYEAQ. CDR3 sequence: CASSSPRQGGRSQDRAPNQPQHF.

This chain joins TRBV12-3 or TRBV12-4 and TRBJ2-3; TCRdb names TRBD1, which stays unverified in the absence of DNA. This CDR3 comprises 14 residues. The CDR3 loop reads CASSPLGATDTQYF.

The J gene is TRBJ2-1, the V gene TRBV29-1; TCRdb proposes TRBD1, but this gene call is untestable without DNA. CDR1 is SQVTM and CDR2 is ANQGSEA in the germline V gene. CDR3 length: 15 amino acids. CDR3: CSVEDSRGPYNEQFF.

V and J are TRBV18 and TRBJ2-7; TCRdb's assignment of TRBD1 cannot be checked, as there is no DNA. This CDR3 contains 12 residues. Germline V gives CDR1 KGHSH, CDR2 LQKENI. The CDR3: CASSLPLGEQYF.

This chain joins TRBV23-1 and TRBJ2-7; the D gene TCRdb calls, TRBD2, cannot be checked with no DNA. TRBV23-1 is noted as an ORF with a role that remains uncertain. The CDR3 contains 18 residues. The CDR3 protein is CASSQSAPPEGSSDEQYF.

CDR3 amino acids: CASSVPTGPFYGYTF. The genes are TRBV9 and TRBJ1-2; as DNA is missing, the TRBD1 call by TCRdb cannot be tested. Germline CDR1 is SGDLS and CDR2 is YYNGEE. The CDR3 extends over 15 amino acids. The whole variable domain, remainder taken from reference TRBV9 and TRBJ1-2, is DSGVTQTPKHLITATGQRVTLRCSPRSGDLSVYWYQQSLDQGLQFLIQYYNGEERAKGNILERFSAQQFPDLHSELNLSSLELGDSALYFCASSVPTGPFYGYTFGSGTRLTVV.

The chain links TRBV7-3 to TRBJ1-1. Germline lookup yields CDR1 SGHTA and CDR2 FQGTGA. The CDR3 length is 14 residues. CDR3 residues: CASSLTAMNTEAFF.

This rearrangement joins TRBV6-5 to TRBJ2-7; TCRdb selects TRBD2, and the lack of DNA leaves this call unchecked. Germline V gene data show CDR1 as MNHEY and CDR2 as SVGAGI. CDR3 size: 15 residues. Here the CDR3 reads CASSLTSGSFHEQYF.

The chain is built from TRBV29-1 and TRBJ2-7; TCRdb reports TRBD1, a call that lacks DNA to check it against. Germline CDR1 reads SQVTM; CDR2 reads ANQGSEA. The CDR3 consists of 14 residues. The CDR3 reads CSVEGTGRSYEQYF.

The V call is TRBV5-1, the J call TRBJ2-2; the D call of TRBD2 rests on TCRdb alone, since no DNA is present to check it. Germline V gives CDR1 SGHRS, CDR2 YFSETQ. CDR3 length equals 16 residues. CDR3 protein: CASSPDSGGDTGELFF.

The V gene is TRBV6-2 or TRBV6-3, the J gene TRBJ2-1; TCRdb picks TRBD2, but there is no DNA to check that call. Germline V gives CDR1 MNHEY, CDR2 SVGEGT. This CDR3 has 14 amino acids. CDR3 protein: CASRNPSGINEQFF.

V and J are TRBV29-1 and TRBJ1-2; TCRdb gives TRBD1 as the D gene, but with no DNA this cannot be confirmed. CDR3 length equals 16 residues. Germline assignment: CDR1 SQVTM and CDR2 ANQGSEA. The CDR3 region is CSVAPGSGTGLVGYTF.

V and J are TRBV28 and TRBJ2-1. The CDR3 length is 13 residues. From germline, CDR1 is MDHEN and CDR2 SYDVKM. This CDR3 is CASSQNFGHEQFF.

The chain combines TRBV29-1 with TRBJ2-7; the D call from TCRdb, TRBD2, cannot be confirmed without DNA. Germline V gene lookup returns CDR1 SQVTM and CDR2 ANQGSEA. The CDR3 is made up of 13 amino acids. The CDR3 region is CSAMTSGDYEQYF.

This chain joins TRBV27 and TRBJ1-1; TCRdb's D call of TRBD1 is untestable without DNA. CDR1 is MNHEY, CDR2 SMNVEV, per germline (reference sequence). CDR3 size: 14 residues. CDR3 loop: CASSPLDSNTEAFF.

The chain recombines TRBV4-1 with TRBJ1-1; absent DNA, TCRdb's TRBD1 call cannot be checked. Germline V gives CDR1 MGHRA, CDR2 YSYEKL. This CDR3 region has 20 residues. The CDR3 loop reads CASSRARPLPGVRAWTEAFF.

V gene TRBV29-1 combines with J gene TRBJ1-1; there is no DNA to check the TCRdb D call of TRBD1. The CDR3 has 13 residues. From germline, CDR1 is SQVTM and CDR2 ANQGSEA. This CDR3 reads CSGDRGYNTEAFF.

The CDR3 sequence: CASSFSEGAEAFF. The chain uses TRBV7-6 and TRBJ1-1; TCRdb proposes TRBD1, but this gene call is untestable without DNA. CDR3 size: 13 residues. From germline, CDR1 is SGHVS and CDR2 FNYEAQ.

The CDR3 region is CASSSAGPNEQFF. The chain is built from TRBV7-3 and TRBJ2-1; TCRdb gives TRBD2 as the D gene, but with no DNA this cannot be confirmed. CDR3 length: 13 amino acids. Germline V gene data show CDR1 as SGHTA and CDR2 as FQGTGA.

CDR3 loop: CASSSWAETQETQYF. This chain connects TRBV11-2 to TRBJ2-5; TCRdb's D call, TRBD1, is unchecked because there is no DNA. The CDR3 consists of 15 residues. The V gene's germline CDR1 is SGHAT and CDR2 FQNNGV.

The chain recombines TRBV7-9 with TRBJ1-2; there is no DNA to check the TCRdb D call of TRBD1. The CDR3 consists of 11 residues. Germline V gene data show CDR1 as SEHNR and CDR2 as FQNEAQ (reference sequence). CDR3: CASSSWRGYTF.